This T cell receptor (beta chain) comes out of a study of PD-1 blockade in classical Hodgkin lymphoma. This clone was observed once. TCRdb's table, derived via immunoSEQ multiplex PCR, lists solely in-frame clones and lacks some. The sample lists tens of thousands of clones, approximately 90% seen once, with nearly 5% in the top ten. Described time point: newly diagnosed, previously untreated cHL patient sample. CDR3 length: 16 residues. From germline, CDR1 is SQVTM and CDR2 ANQGSEA. The V and J ends lost 0 bases and 5 bases respectively, with 19 bases between them. This receptor was taken from a human donor with classical Hodgkin lymphoma. The chain carries TRBV29-1 and TRBJ2-5, with a tentative D call TRBD1 (6 bases). Sequencing was performed on peripheral blood mononuclear cells (PBMCs). The CDR3 nucleotides read TGCAGCGTTGAAGATCAGGGCCAGGGGATATGGGAGACCCAGTACTTC. Protein sequence: CSVEDQGQGIWETQYF.